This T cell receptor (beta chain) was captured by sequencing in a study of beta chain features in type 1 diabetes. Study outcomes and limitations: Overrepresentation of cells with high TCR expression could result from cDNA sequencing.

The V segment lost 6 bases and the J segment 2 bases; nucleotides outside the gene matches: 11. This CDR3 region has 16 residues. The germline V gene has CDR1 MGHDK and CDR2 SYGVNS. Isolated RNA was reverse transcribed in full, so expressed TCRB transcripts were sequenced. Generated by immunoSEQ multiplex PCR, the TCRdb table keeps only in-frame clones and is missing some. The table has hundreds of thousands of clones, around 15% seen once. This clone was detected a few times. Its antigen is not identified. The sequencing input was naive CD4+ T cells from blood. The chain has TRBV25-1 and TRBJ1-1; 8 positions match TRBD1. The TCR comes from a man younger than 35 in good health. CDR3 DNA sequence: TGTGCCAGCAGGGTGGGGGGACAGGTCTCTAACACTGAAGCTTTCTTT. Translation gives CASRVGGQVSNTEAFF.